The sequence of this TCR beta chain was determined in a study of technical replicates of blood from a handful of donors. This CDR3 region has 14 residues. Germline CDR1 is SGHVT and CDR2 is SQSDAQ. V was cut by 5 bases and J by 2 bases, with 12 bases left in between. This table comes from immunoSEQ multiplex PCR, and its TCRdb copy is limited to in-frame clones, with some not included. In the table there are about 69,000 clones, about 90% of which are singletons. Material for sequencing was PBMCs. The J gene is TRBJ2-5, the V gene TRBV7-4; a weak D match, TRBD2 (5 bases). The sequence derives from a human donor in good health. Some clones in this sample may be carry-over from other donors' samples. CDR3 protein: CASSDPWEQETQYF. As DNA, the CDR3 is TGTGCCAGCAGCGATCCTTGGGAGCAAGAGACCCAGTACTTC.